Below are 20 T cell receptor beta chains sequenced from a single sample in a study of cytomegalovirus exposure and HLA in healthy donors. Primers for the PCR totalled 60 Vbeta and 13 Jbeta. TCRdb's table, derived via immunoSEQ multiplex PCR, lists solely in-frame clones and lacks some. This sample has over 100,000 clones; 76% occur once, and the top ten carry about 1.7%. Sequencing was carried out using PBMCs. These receptors originate from a female donor in good health and CMV-seropositive.

The V and J genes are TRBV7-6 and TRBJ2-7; 7 positions agree with TRBD2. Trimming at V came to 5 bases and at J to 3 bases, leaving 7 bases not matched to a gene. The CDR3 loop spans 14 amino acids. CDR1 and CDR2 (germline): SGHVS, FNYEAQ. The CDR3 bases are TGTGCCAGCAGCCCCCGTCCTAGCGGCTACGAGCAGTACTTC. Its protein product is CASSPRPSGYEQYF. The full variable domain, rest sourced from reference TRBV7-6 and TRBJ2-7, is GAGVSQSPRYKVTKRGQDVALRCDPISGHVSLYWYRQALGQGPEFLTYFNYEAQQDKSGLPNDRFSAERPEGSISTLTIQRTEQRDSAMYRCASSPRPSGYEQYFGPGTRLTVT.

CDR3 sequence reads: CASKRVPNSPLHF. CDR3 in DNA: TGTGCCAGCAAGAGGGTACCTAATTCACCCCTCCACTTT. The chain carries TRBV6-5 and TRBJ1-6; no clear D. Deletions cut 7 bases from V and 6 bases from J, with 10 bases between. CDR1 and CDR2 from the germline V gene are MNHEY and SVGAGI. This CDR3 spans 13 amino acids.

The CDR3 DNA reads TGTGCCAGCAGTGAAACCCCTAGCGGGGGGGGAAGCTCCTACGAGCAGTACTTC. It encodes CASSETPSGGGSSYEQYF. The chain carries TRBV6-1 and TRBJ2-7; 12 bases are shared with TRBD2. The CDR3 is 18 residues long. Germline CDR1 is MNHNS and CDR2 is SASEGT. The V gene end was trimmed by 2 bases and the J gene end by 0 bases; junction bases not matched to a gene: 8.

The chain employs TRBV28 and TRBJ2-3; 9 nucleotides align to TRBD1. Per germline, CDR1 MDHEN and CDR2 SYDVKM. Trimming at V came to 6 bases and at J to 3 bases, leaving 7 bases not matched to a gene. The CDR3 covers 15 residues. The CDR3 protein is CASSSRGQGTDTQYF. The CDR3 region has the DNA TGTGCCAGCAGCTCCAGGGGACAGGGTACAGATACGCAGTATTTT. The complete variable domain, with remaining parts taken from reference TRBV28 and TRBJ2-3, reads DVKVTQSSRYLVKRTGEKVFLECVQDMDHENMFWYRQDPGLGLRLIYFSYDVKMKEKGDIPEGYSVSREKKERFSLILESASTNQTSMYLCASSSRGQGTDTQYFGPGTRLTVL.

This rearrangement joins TRBV5-6 to TRBJ1-1; 7 nucleotides line up with TRBD1. The CDR3 is 16 amino acids. The germline V gene encodes CDR1 SGHDT and CDR2 YYEEEE. V was clipped by 4 bases and J by 3 bases; unmatched bases: 12. Here the CDR3 DNA reads TGTGCCAGCAGCAGGAACAGGGGTTCTTGGGACACTGAAGCTTTCTTT. The encoded protein is CASSRNRGSWDTEAFF.

The rearrangement uses TRBV30 and TRBJ2-7; TRBD1 matches 7 bases. The CDR3 spans 15 residues. J lost 7 bases, V lost 0 bases, and 12 bases had no gene match. Germline V gene sequence: CDR1 GTSNPN, CDR2 SVGIG (reference sequence). CDR3 bases: TGTGCCTGGAGTGTACTCACAGGGGCCTGGTCTGAGCAGTACTTC. Its translation is CAWSVLTGAWSEQYF.

The chain combines TRBV4-2 with TRBJ1-3, with a tentative D call TRBD1 (6 bases). Trimming shortened V by 0 bases and J by 0 bases, and 12 bases separated the two germline ends. This CDR3 spans 17 amino acids. Per germline, CDR1 LGHNA and CDR2 YNFKEQ. CDR3 loop: CASSQDPGQISGNTIYF. CDR3 nucleotide sequence: TGTGCCAGCAGCCAAGATCCCGGACAGATCTCTGGAAACACCATATATTTT.

V usage is TRBV30 and J usage is TRBJ1-1, with D perhaps TRBD1 (5 bases). The CDR3 covers 15 residues. Trimming took off 0 bases at V and 1 base at J, with 12 bases between the two ends. Germline CDR1 reads GTSNPN; CDR2 reads SVGIG (reference sequence). The DNA of the CDR3 is TGTGCCTGGAGTGTACTGGGGGGAAAGAACACTGAAGCTTTCTTT. Translating it yields CAWSVLGGKNTEAFF.

The gene calls are TRBV19 and TRBJ1-5, with 9 bases fitting TRBD1. The CDR3 length is 16 residues. With V trimmed by 6 bases and J by 6 bases, 12 bases remained unmatched. The germline V gene encodes CDR1 LNHDA and CDR2 SQIVND (reference sequence). CDR3 protein: CASRRTTGGGGQPQHF. The CDR3 nucleotides are TGTGCCAGTAGGCGGACAACAGGGGGCGGGGGTCAGCCCCAGCATTTT.

This clone was seen only a few times. The rearrangement joins TRBV30 to TRBJ1-1; maybe TRBD1 (5 bases). Germline V gene sequence: CDR1 GTSNPN, CDR2 SVGIG (reference sequence). The CDR3 runs to 14 residues. Trimming left V 2 bases short and J 4 bases short, with 14 bases between. CDR3: CAWSLGQGRTEAFF. CDR3 coding DNA: TGTGCCTGGAGTCTCGGGCAGGGTCGCACTGAAGCTTTCTTT.

The chain uses TRBV9 and TRBJ2-1, with TRBD2 matching over 9 bases. Germline CDR1 and CDR2: SGDLS and YYNGEE. The V gene end was trimmed by 4 bases and the J gene end by 7 bases; junction bases not matched to a gene: 9. The CDR3 sequence is 15 residues long. CDR3 DNA: TGTGCCAGCAGCCGTCATGTTGCGGGGGGGAATGAGCAGTTCTTC. The encoded protein is CASSRHVAGGNEQFF.

The chain joins TRBV7-6 to TRBJ1-1; 8 bases fit TRBD1. J gave up 0 bases and V 0 bases, and 3 bases lay outside the gene matches. Germline lookup yields CDR1 SGHVS and CDR2 FNYEAQ. The CDR3 contains 16 residues. CDR3 residues: CASSLAGQVLNTEAFF. The DNA for the CDR3 is TGTGCCAGCAGCTTAGCGGGACAGGTCTTGAACACTGAAGCTTTCTTT.

V and J are TRBV6-1 and TRBJ2-1, with 10 bases matching TRBD2. Germline CDR1 and CDR2: MNHNS and SASEGT. The ends lost 3 bases at V and 5 bases at J; junction bases unmatched: 4. This CDR3 has 15 residues. CDR3 nucleotides: TGTGCCAGCAGTGAGGTTCTAGCGGGGGACAATGAGCAGTTCTTC. This sequence encodes CASSEVLAGDNEQFF.

V is TRBV28 and J is TRBJ1-2; D perhaps matches TRBD1 (5 bases). V was clipped by 9 bases and J by 2 bases, with 13 bases between them. Germline assignment: CDR1 MDHEN and CDR2 SYDVKM. The CDR3 length is 13 residues. CDR3 DNA sequence: TGTGCCAGTCACCATAAGGGGAACTATGGCTACACCTTC. Amino acid sequence: CASHHKGNYGYTF.

The chain combines TRBV5-1 with TRBJ2-5, with 8 bases lining up with TRBD2. The CDR3 contains 16 residues. The J segment lost 1 base and the V segment lost 0 bases, leaving 5 bases of the junction unmatched. The germline V gene encodes CDR1 SGHRS and CDR2 YFSETQ. The CDR3 bases are TGCGCCAGCAGCTTGGGGGGAGCGGGGGTCCAAGAGACCCAGTACTTC. It yields the protein CASSLGGAGVQETQYF.

This clone has just a few counts. The chain couples TRBV5-6 to TRBJ2-7; D perhaps matches TRBD2 (5 bases). The CDR3 covers 16 residues. Trimming removed 3 bases from V and 4 bases from J, with 20 bases in between. The germline V gene encodes CDR1 SGHDT and CDR2 YYEEEE. CDR3 sequence (DNA): TGTGCCAGCAGCTCCCTTTGGGTGGCTAGCCGTTACGAGCAGTACTTC. It specifies CASSSLWVASRYEQYF. The entire variable domain, with the rest obtained from reference TRBV5-6 and TRBJ2-7, is as follows: DAGVTQSPTHLIKTRGQQVTLRCSPKSGHDTVSWYQQALGQGPQFIFQYYEEEERQRGNFPDRFSGHQFPNYSSELNVNALLLGDSALYLCASSSLWVASRYEQYFGPGTRLTVT.

This chain links TRBV19 with TRBJ2-7; TRBD1 agrees at 8 bases. V shed 9 bases and J 3 bases; nucleotides not matched to a gene: 4. From germline, CDR1 is LNHDA and CDR2 SQIVND (reference sequence). The CDR3 has 12 amino acids. The CDR3 region has the DNA TGTGCCAGGCAGGGGGCGGGCTACGAGCAGTACTTC. This gives the protein CARQGAGYEQYF.

The genes are TRBV20-1 and TRBJ1-5, with D possibly being TRBD1 (5 bases). The germline V and J ends were trimmed by 7 bases and 6 bases, with 10 bases remaining between them. Germline V gene data show CDR1 as DFQATT and CDR2 as SNEGSKA (reference sequence). The CDR3 loop spans 11 amino acids. This CDR3 reads CSGGDRQPQHF. The CDR3 nucleotides are TGCAGTGGGGGGGATCGTCAGCCCCAGCATTTT.

V is TRBV5-4 and J is TRBJ1-1; 8 nucleotides align to TRBD1. With 0 bases clipped from V and 3 bases from J, the junction kept 4 bases outside the gene matches. The germline V gene has CDR1 SGHNT and CDR2 YYREEE (reference sequence). CDR3 length equals 15 residues. CDR3 loop: CASSLGGQGDTEAFF. CDR3 sequence (DNA): TGTGCCAGCAGCTTGGGTGGACAGGGAGACACTGAAGCTTTCTTT.

Comments on this clone: One end of the junction fails to match germline, which may point to a read error. This rearrangement joins TRBV7-9 to TRBJ2-3; 9 bases agree with TRBD2. The germline V gene encodes CDR1 SEHNR and CDR2 FQNEAQ (reference sequence). The CDR3 runs to 14 residues. The DNA of the CDR3 is TGTTCCAGCAGCCGTATAGCGCGGGGGGGGGCGCAGTATTTT. Amino acids: CSSSRIARGGAQYF. Based on the CDR3 plus reference TRBV7-9 and TRBJ2-3, the full variable domain is DTGVSQNPRHKITKRGQNVTFRCDPISEHNRLYWYRQTLGQGPEFLTYFQNEAQLEKSRLLSDRFSAERPKGSFSTLEIQRTEQGDSAMYLCSSSRIARGGAQYFGPGTRLTVL.